The source of this TCR beta chain is a study of blood T cell repertoires in COVID-19. Trimming cost V 5 bases and J 3 bases, with 11 bases left between them. The germline V gene encodes CDR1 SNHLY and CDR2 FYNNEI. The CDR3 runs 14 residues. Some clones are missing from TCRdb's copy, which holds only in-frame ones; the method was immunoSEQ multiplex PCR. Among 300,000 or so clones listed, 85% to 90% were seen once. This TCR was recovered from a young woman who had recovered from COVID-19. The specimen sequenced was PBMCs or T cells enriched from blood (not recorded which). The chain combines TRBV2 with TRBJ1-5, with D unresolved. The CDR3 DNA sequence: TGTGCCAGCAGTCCCAACAGCCTCAATCAGCCCCAGCATTTT. Translating gives CASSPNSLNQPQHF.